Only a few counts were recorded for the clone carrying this T cell receptor (beta chain). What it binds is not known. The data stem from a study of T-cell reconstitution after alpha-beta-depleted transplantation in children. General observations from the study: In some patients, recipient T cells and intrathymic progenitors surviving conditioning explained high day-60 diversity. Expanded graft clones, several hundred of them, were reportedly the source of alpha-beta T cells about two months after transplant. Fresh T-cell production supplied most of the T-cell counts and diversity seen one year after transplant.

The CDR3 length is 15 residues. V shed 4 bases and J 9 bases; nucleotides not matched to a gene: 8. CDR1 SEHNR and CDR2 FQNEAQ come from the germline V gene (reference sequence). Preparing the TCRbeta library involved the use of unique molecular identifiers. In TCRdb, the PCR reads were re-called with MiXCR into one record per CDR3 protein. Found here are 450,000 to 700,000 distinct CDR3 sequences, approximately 30% of them singletons; the top ten hold around 36%. This receptor was taken from a boy under two years old with Wiskott-Aldrich syndrome, due to receive a stem cell transplant. V usage is TRBV7-9 and J usage is TRBJ2-7, with 14 nucleotides matching TRBD2. Sequencing used PBMCs, obtained before TCRalphabeta/CD19-depleted stem cell transplant. This chain's CDR3 is CASSSVGGTSGRQYF. In DNA, the CDR3 is TGTGCCAGCAGCTCCGTAGGCGGGACTAGCGGGAGGCAGTACTTC.